This TCR beta chain is drawn from a study of control samples from healthy donors and cancer patients. CDR3 length: 11 amino acids. Germline CDR1 reads MNHNY; CDR2 reads SVGAGI (reference sequence). Trimming stripped 4 bases from V and 11 bases from J, with 11 bases between. The assay was immunoSEQ multiplex PCR, and TCRdb's table has in-frame clones only and misses some. Seen here are 95,000 to 150,000 clones, approximately 92% observed once, and the top ten hold approximately 0.58%. Sample: PBMCs. The V and J genes are TRBV6-6 and TRBJ1-1; D uncertain. The TCR originated in a man older than 75 with head and neck cancer. DNA for the CDR3: TGTGCCAGCAGTTCGAGTGAACGGGCTTTCTTT. Amino acid sequence: CASSSSERAFF.